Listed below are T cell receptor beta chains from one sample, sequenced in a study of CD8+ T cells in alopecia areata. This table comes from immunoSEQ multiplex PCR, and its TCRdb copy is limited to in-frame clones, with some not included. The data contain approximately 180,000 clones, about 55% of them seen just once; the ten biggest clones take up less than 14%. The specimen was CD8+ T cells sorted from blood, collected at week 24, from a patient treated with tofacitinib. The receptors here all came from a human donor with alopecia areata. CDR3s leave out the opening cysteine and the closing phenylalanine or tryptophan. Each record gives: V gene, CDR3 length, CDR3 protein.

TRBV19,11,ASSPASWETQY
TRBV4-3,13,ASSQGQGAIYGYT
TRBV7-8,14,ASRLIGQGGNNEQF
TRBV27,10,ASSFPGSEQY
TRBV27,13,ASSSWSGAGDEQF
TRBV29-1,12,SVPLGDADYGYT
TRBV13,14,ASSPVGGANTGELF
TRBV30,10,AWSSGNTEAF
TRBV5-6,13,ASSLRDNSNYGYT
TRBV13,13,ASSSRSGQGNEQF
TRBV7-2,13,ASSFLAGSYNEQF
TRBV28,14,ASSTAPAYSNQPQH
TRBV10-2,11,ASSEEGSHEQY
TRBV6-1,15,ASSETADPFRGHGYT
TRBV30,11,AWSGGYGYEQY
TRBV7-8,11,ASSSYREDTQY
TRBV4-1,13,ASSQDDRENQPQH
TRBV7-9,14,ASSSPAGANTGELF
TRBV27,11,ASSFGAGSPLH
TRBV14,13,ASRPFMILDTEAF
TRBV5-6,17,ASSLRWAGMGANTGELF
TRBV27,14,ASSPRLAGVGGELF
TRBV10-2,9,ASSDSLGTY
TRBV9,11,ASSVGGSAEAF
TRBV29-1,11,SVEGQGYHEQY
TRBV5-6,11,ASSLGQGQPQH
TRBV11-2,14,ASSLSTGYIGYEQY
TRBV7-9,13,ASSSPGLGSREQY
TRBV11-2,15,ASSRGSGTTSTGELF